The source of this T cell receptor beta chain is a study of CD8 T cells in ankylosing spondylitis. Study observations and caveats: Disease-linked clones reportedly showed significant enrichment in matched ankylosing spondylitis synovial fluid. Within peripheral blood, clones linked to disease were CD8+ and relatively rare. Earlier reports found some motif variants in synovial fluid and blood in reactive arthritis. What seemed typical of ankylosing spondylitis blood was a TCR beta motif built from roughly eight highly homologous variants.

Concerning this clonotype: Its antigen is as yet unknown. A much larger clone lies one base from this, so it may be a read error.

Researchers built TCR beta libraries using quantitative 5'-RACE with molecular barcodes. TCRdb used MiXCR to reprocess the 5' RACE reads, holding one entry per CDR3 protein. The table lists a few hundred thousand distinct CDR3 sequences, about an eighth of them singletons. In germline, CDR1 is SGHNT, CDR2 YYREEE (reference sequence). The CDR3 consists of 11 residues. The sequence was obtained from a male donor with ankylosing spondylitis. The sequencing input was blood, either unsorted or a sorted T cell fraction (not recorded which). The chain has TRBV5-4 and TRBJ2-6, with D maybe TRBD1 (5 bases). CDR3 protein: CRVSGANVLTF. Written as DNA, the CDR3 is TGCAGGGTTTCTGGGGCCAACGTCCTGACTTTC.